A single sample is the source of the 23 T cell receptor beta chains below, sequenced in a study of blood T cell repertoires in COVID-19. The method was immunoSEQ multiplex PCR; TCRdb's version includes in-frame clones alone and lacks a portion of them. Of about 54,000 clones listed, roughly 79% are singletons. Sequences were obtained from peripheral blood. These TCRs come from a woman aged 60 to 75 with acute or convalescent COVID-19.

The J gene is TRBJ2-5, the V gene TRBV5-1, with 16 bases fitting TRBD2. V shed 0 bases, J shed 2 bases, and the junction held 7 bases outside the gene matches. Germline-derived CDR1 and CDR2 are SGHRS and YFSETQ. CDR3 length equals 19 residues. The CDR3 nucleotides are TGCGCCAGCAGCTTGGCGCCGGGACTAGCGGGAGGGTTTCAAGAGACCCAGTACTTC. Amino acids: CASSLAPGLAGGFQETQYF.

The chain links TRBV4-1 to TRBJ2-5; TRBD1 agrees at 7 bases. The junction had 17 bases not matched to a gene; V was cut back by 4 bases and J by 3 bases. CDR1 is MGHRA and CDR2 is YSYEKL in the germline V gene. The CDR3 covers 18 residues. As DNA, the CDR3 is TGCGCCAGCAGCCTTATACAGGCTCTCGCCAGGGGGAAAGAGACCCAGTACTTC. It specifies CASSLIQALARGKETQYF.

V usage is TRBV7-9 and J usage is TRBJ2-2; D not resolved. Germline V lookup: CDR1 SEHNR, CDR2 FQNEAQ (reference sequence). CDR3 length: 14 residues. V shed 4 bases and J shed 0 bases, with 6 bases lying between them. This chain's CDR3 is CASSSIPNTGELFF. The CDR3 DNA reads as TGTGCCAGCAGCTCAATCCCGAACACCGGGGAGCTGTTTTTT.

The CDR3 reads CASSQDWMGWGVNTEAFF. The CDR3, as DNA: TGTGCCAGCAGCCAAGATTGGATGGGCTGGGGGGTGAACACTGAAGCTTTCTTT. The gene calls are TRBV3-1 (or the pseudogene TRBV3-2) and TRBJ1-1; weak D call: TRBD1 (5 bases). The CDR3 totals 18 residues. V gave up 0 bases and J gave up 0 bases, with 17 bases separating them. Germline CDR1 and CDR2: LGHDT and YNNKEL (reference sequence).

This clone was detected only once. The chain employs TRBV11-2 and TRBJ2-3, with 10 bases identical to TRBD2. Germline V gives CDR1 SGHAT, CDR2 FQNNGV. The CDR3 consists of 15 residues. The V segment lost 5 bases and the J segment 2 bases; nucleotides outside the gene matches: 4. CDR3 in amino acids: CASSVGLAVTDTQYF. The CDR3 nucleotides are TGTGCCAGCAGCGTCGGACTAGCGGTCACAGATACGCAGTATTTT.

The gene calls are TRBV2 and TRBJ1-1; no clear D. In germline, CDR1 is SNHLY, CDR2 FYNNEI. V was cut by 4 bases and J by 1 base, with 13 bases left in between. CDR3 size: 15 residues. In DNA, the CDR3 is TGTGCCAGCAGTGGGCGGGGAGTTAAGAACACTGAAGCTTTCTTT. Its protein product is CASSGRGVKNTEAFF. Looking up the rest from reference TRBV2 and TRBJ1-1 gives the full variable domain: EPEVTQTPSHQVTQMGQEVILRCVPISNHLYFYWYRQILGQKVEFLVSFYNNEISEKSEIFDDQFSVERPDGSNFTLKIRSTKLEDSAMYFCASSGRGVKNTEAFFGQGTRLTVV.

This clone has a handful of counts. Germline and junction disagree at one end, which may indicate a read error. In nucleotides, the CDR3 is TGTGCCAGCAGTAACTCTCAGACAGGGGGGATCGAGCAGTACTTC. It codes for CASSNSQTGGIEQYF. V gene TRBV6-5 combines with J gene TRBJ2-7; 9 nucleotides line up with TRBD1. The CDR3 is 15 residues long. Germline CDR1 is MNHEY and CDR2 is SVGAGI.

The chain links TRBV6-1 to TRBJ1-4; D is unclear. Trimming cost V 0 bases and J 4 bases, with 9 bases left between them. The germline V gene has CDR1 MNHNS and CDR2 SASEGT. This CDR3 has 15 residues. The DNA of the CDR3 is TGTGCCAGCAGTGAAGCGCAAGGCGGTAATGAAAAACTGTTTTTT. Protein: CASSEAQGGNEKLFF.

This chain uses TRBV4-2 with TRBJ2-7; TRBD1 might be the D (5 bases). The ends were cut back, 0 bases at V and 1 base at J, with 16 bases in the middle. The CDR3 has 17 amino acids. Germline CDR1 LGHNA, CDR2 YNFKEQ. CDR3 sequence: CASSQDMAFGASYEQYF. The CDR3 DNA follows: TGTGCCAGCAGCCAAGATATGGCCTTTGGGGCATCCTACGAGCAGTACTTC.

The genes are TRBV30 and TRBJ1-6; D call uncertain. V was trimmed by 0 bases and J by 3 bases, leaving 9 bases between them. This CDR3 comprises 15 residues. The germline V gene has CDR1 GTSNPN and CDR2 SVGIG (reference sequence). This chain's CDR3 is CAWSVLKNYNSPLHF. The CDR3, as DNA: TGTGCCTGGAGTGTACTGAAGAACTATAATTCACCCCTCCACTTT.

The V call is TRBV9, the J call TRBJ2-3; tentative D call: TRBD1 (7 bases). CDR3 size: 14 residues. Germline V gene sequence: CDR1 SGDLS, CDR2 YYNGEE. The V gene lost 5 bases and the J gene lost 10 bases, with 20 bases spanning the gap. Here the CDR3 reads CASSAIHRGGAQYF. In DNA form, the CDR3 reads TGTGCCAGCAGTGCAATCCACAGGGGAGGTGCGCAGTATTTT.

This chain uses TRBV24-1 with TRBJ2-2, with 7 bases lining up with TRBD2. CDR1 is KGHDR and CDR2 is SFDVKD in the germline V gene. Trimming at V came to 7 bases and at J to 4 bases, leaving 5 bases not matched to a gene. There are 14 residues in the CDR3. This CDR3 reads CATRAGPATGELFF. CDR3 bases: TGTGCCACCAGAGCGGGGCCGGCCACCGGGGAGCTGTTTTTT.

In its sample, this clone was seen a few times. The V call is TRBV7-9, the J call TRBJ2-2; D may be TRBD1 (6 bases). V was clipped by 6 bases and J by 2 bases, with 13 bases between them. Germline CDR1 SEHNR, CDR2 FQNEAQ (reference sequence). This CDR3 is built from 15 residues. The CDR3 spells CASRPTGVNTGELFF. The CDR3 nucleotides are TGTGCCAGCAGACCGACAGGCGTAAACACCGGGGAGCTGTTTTTT.

J is TRBJ1-2 and V is TRBV11-2, with D uncertain. V shed 5 bases and J shed 2 bases, with 9 bases lying between them. The CDR3 sequence is 13 residues long. CDR1 is SGHAT, CDR2 FQNNGV, per germline. The CDR3 coding sequence is TGTGCCAGCAGCCTCCCTTTCAACTATGGCTACACCTTC. It yields the protein CASSLPFNYGYTF.

V usage is TRBV2 and J usage is TRBJ2-7, with TRBD1 matching over 7 bases. V trimming: 5 bases; J trimming: 6 bases; junction bases outside the gene matches: 13. The length of the CDR3 is 15 residues. Germline V gene lookup returns CDR1 SNHLY and CDR2 FYNNEI. The CDR3 bases are TGTGCCAGCAGTATTATTCGGGACAGTGGGACCGAGCAGTACTTC. This encodes CASSIIRDSGTEQYF.

The CDR3 DNA is TGCGCCAGCAGCTCGGGACAGGGTGATTCACCCCTCCACTTT. Its protein product is CASSSGQGDSPLHF. The chain joins TRBV5-1 to TRBJ1-6, with 9 bases aligning to TRBD1. The CDR3 totals 14 residues. Germline trimming cut 3 bases from V and 8 bases from J; bases unmatched to any gene: 3. The V gene's germline CDR1 is SGHRS and CDR2 YFSETQ.

The CDR3 protein is CASSFGQGQDGYTF. CDR3 sequence (DNA): TGTGCCAGCAGTTTTGGACAGGGGCAGGATGGCTACACCTTC. The V gene is TRBV7-9, the J gene TRBJ1-2; 9 positions match TRBD1. The CDR3 extends over 14 amino acids. Germline CDR1 and CDR2: SEHNR and FQNEAQ (reference sequence). V dropped 6 bases and J dropped 6; count of bases not matched to a gene: 8.

This chain joins TRBV6-2 or TRBV6-3 and TRBJ2-1; the match to TRBD1 covers 9 bases. After removal of 5 bases from V and 5 bases from J, the junction contained 7 bases not matched to a gene. Per germline, CDR1 MNHEY and CDR2 SVGEGT. The CDR3 is 15 residues long. CDR3 sequence (DNA): TGTGCCAGCAGTCGACCAGGACAGGGGAACAATGAGCAGTTCTTC. This translates into CASSRPGQGNNEQFF.

The V gene is TRBV30, the J gene TRBJ1-1; no clear D. Trimming left V 0 bases short and J 1 base short, with 12 bases between. In germline, CDR1 is GTSNPN, CDR2 SVGIG (reference sequence). This CDR3 spans 15 amino acids. CDR3 coding DNA: TGTGCCTGGAGTGTACTGGGGAGGGCGAACACTGAAGCTTTCTTT. It translates to CAWSVLGRANTEAFF.

This clone was counted once. The chain employs TRBV7-7 and TRBJ2-3; 12 nucleotides line up with TRBD2. After removal of 5 bases from V and 1 base from J, the junction contained 4 bases not matched to a gene. CDR1 SSHAT and CDR2 FNYEAQ come from the germline V gene (reference sequence). The CDR3 sequence is 16 residues long. The CDR3, as DNA: TGTGCCAGCAGCCCGACTAGCGGGGGACGCACAGATACGCAGTATTTT. The encoded protein is CASSPTSGGRTDTQYF.

For this clone: One junction end does not reproduce the germline sequence, and a read error may be involved. J is TRBJ1-4 and V is TRBV11-2; the D gene is possibly TRBD1 (6 bases). The germline CDR1 and CDR2 sequences are SGHAT and FQNNGV. This CDR3 comprises 11 residues. The CDR3 spells CASSEGVHLLF. The CDR3 DNA follows: TGTGCCAGCAGCGAGGGGGTTCATCTCCTTTTT.

The V call is TRBV5-6, the J call TRBJ2-3; 12 nucleotides align to TRBD2. This CDR3 comprises 15 residues. The junction had 3 bases not matched to a gene; V was cut back by 3 bases and J by 4 bases. Germline V gene data show CDR1 as SGHDT and CDR2 as YYEEEE. The CDR3 DNA follows: TGTGCCAGCAGCTGGGGGACTAGCGGGCCAGATACGCAGTATTTT. Translated: CASSWGTSGPDTQYF. The whole variable domain, remainder taken from reference TRBV5-6 and TRBJ2-3, is DAGVTQSPTHLIKTRGQQVTLRCSPKSGHDTVSWYQQALGQGPQFIFQYYEEEERQRGNFPDRFSGHQFPNYSSELNVNALLLGDSALYLCASSWGTSGPDTQYFGPGTRLTVL.

The chain has TRBV3-1 (or the pseudogene TRBV3-2) and TRBJ2-3; D gene ambiguous. Per the germline V gene, CDR1 is LGHDT and CDR2 is YNNKEL (reference sequence). V was pared by 1 base and J by 6 bases, with 5 bases between. The length of the CDR3 is 12 residues. The CDR3 region has the DNA TGTGCCAGCAGCCAAGTTCCGGATACGCAGTATTTT. Translation gives CASSQVPDTQYF.